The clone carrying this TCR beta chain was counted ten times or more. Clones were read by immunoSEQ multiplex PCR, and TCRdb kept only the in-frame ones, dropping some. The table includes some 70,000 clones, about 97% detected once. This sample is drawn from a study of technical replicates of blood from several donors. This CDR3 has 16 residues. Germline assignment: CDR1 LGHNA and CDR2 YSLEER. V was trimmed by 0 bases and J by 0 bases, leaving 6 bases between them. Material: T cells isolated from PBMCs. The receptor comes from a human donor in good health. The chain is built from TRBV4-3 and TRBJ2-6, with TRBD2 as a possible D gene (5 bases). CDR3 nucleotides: TGCGCCAGCAGCCAAGATGGGAGCTCTGGGGCCAACGTCCTGACTTTC. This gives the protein CASSQDGSSGANVLTF.